The 7 T cell receptor beta chains below all came from one sample that was sequenced in a study of patients and donors after allogeneic stem cell transplantation. TCRdb re-called the RT-PCR reads with MiXCR, one entry per CDR3 protein. The sample lists 200,000 to 250,000 distinct CDR3 sequences, approximately 14% occurring once. The sample was blood, either unsorted or a sorted T cell fraction (not recorded which). The receptors shown here come from a human donor who was either an allogeneic HSCT recipient or a stem cell or donor lymphocyte infusion donor (not recorded which). It is not recorded whose cells these are; they may come from a transplant donor.

This clonotype was counted ten times or more. This chain uses TRBV4-2 with TRBJ1-1; the D is unclear. Trimming removed 1 base from V and 2 bases from J, with 8 bases in between. This CDR3 region has 14 residues. Germline assignment: CDR1 LGHNA and CDR2 YNFKEQ. CDR3 nucleotide sequence: TGTGCCAGCAGCCAAGTTGATGTCAACACTGAAGCTTTCTTT. This gives the protein CASSQVDVNTEAFF.

The rearrangement uses TRBV20-1 and TRBJ1-1, with TRBD1 identical over 7 bases. Germline CDR1 DFQATT, CDR2 SNEGSKA (reference sequence). After removal of 6 bases from V and 5 bases from J, the junction contained 18 bases not matched to a gene. The CDR3 length is 16 residues. CDR3 loop: CSAKHFPPGGRTEAFF. The CDR3 bases are TGCAGTGCCAAACATTTCCCCCCAGGGGGTAGGACTGAAGCTTTCTTT.

This clonotype was seen at least ten times. J is TRBJ2-5 and V is TRBV7-2; D is unresolved. In germline, CDR1 is SGHTA, CDR2 FQGNSA. The length of the CDR3 is 13 residues. V lost 2 bases to trimming and J lost 1 base, with 5 bases between them. The CDR3 sequence is CASSLFIQETQYF. CDR3 coding DNA: TGTGCCAGCAGCTTATTTATCCAAGAGACCCAGTACTTC.

V is TRBV11-2 and J is TRBJ2-7; D gene uncertain. Germline CDR1 reads SGHAT; CDR2 reads FQNNGV. Trimming left V 7 bases short and J 3 bases short, with 19 bases between. The CDR3 loop spans 15 amino acids. The CDR3 protein is CASTPSRATYYEQYF. CDR3 coding DNA: TGTGCCAGCACCCCTTCGCGCGCTACCTACTACGAGCAGTACTTC.

This clonotype occurred many times. J is TRBJ2-1 and V is TRBV2; D perhaps matches TRBD2 (6 bases). Germline loops: CDR1 SNHLY, CDR2 FYNNEI. This CDR3 region has 16 residues. V dropped 6 bases and J dropped 6 bases, with 21 bases sitting between them. CDR3 nucleotides: TGTGCCAGCAGAGCCGGCGGGATGCGCAGTGGCAATGAGCAGTTCTTC. Translated, it gives CASRAGGMRSGNEQFF.

J is TRBJ1-2 and V is TRBV5-6; maybe TRBD1 (5 bases). Germline-derived CDR1 and CDR2 are SGHDT and YYEEEE. Trimming cost V 0 bases and J 3 bases, with 12 bases left between them. CDR3 length: 15 residues. The CDR3 loop reads CASSLAGTEYYGYTF. Here the CDR3 DNA reads TGTGCCAGCAGCTTGGCCGGGACGGAATACTATGGCTACACCTTC. The full variable domain, rest sourced from reference TRBV5-6 and TRBJ1-2, is DAGVTQSPTHLIKTRGQQVTLRCSPKSGHDTVSWYQQALGQGPQFIFQYYEEEERQRGNFPDRFSGHQFPNYSSELNVNALLLGDSALYLCASSLAGTEYYGYTFGSGTRLTVV.

V gene TRBV11-3 combines with J gene TRBJ1-1, with 9 bases identical to TRBD1. Germline CDR1 SGHNT, CDR2 YENEEA. The CDR3 is 16 amino acids. Losses at the gene ends were 1 base for V and 1 base for J; bases not matched to a gene: 4. CDR3 in amino acids: CASSLGWGQGNTEAFF. CDR3 DNA: TGTGCCAGCAGCTTAGGCTGGGGACAGGGGAACACTGAAGCTTTCTTT.